A few counts support the clone carrying this T cell receptor (beta chain). Antigen specificity is unknown. This sample is part of a study of T cell repertoires in cytomegalovirus infection. Looking at the study overall: Selected CMV epitopes included recently identified HLA-C-restricted ones as well as well-studied HLA-B-restricted ones. Study-wide results and limits: Based on cumulative public TCR beta family frequency, carriers of CMV plus the relevant HLA were identified.

The CDR3 has 15 amino acids. V lost 1 base, J lost 4 bases, and 14 bases lay in between. The germline CDR1 and CDR2 sequences are SGHAT and FQNNGV. TCRdb called the reads again in MiXCR, with one record for every CDR3 protein. The sample includes 300,000 to 400,000 distinct CDR3 sequences, about 27% of them seen just once. This sequence originates from a human donor in good health (CMV status not recorded). Some clones in this sample may be carry-over from other donors' samples. The starting material was cultured PBMCs, obtained from culture after CMV antigen stimulation. The chain combines TRBV11-2 with TRBJ2-7; D is uncertain. The CDR3 spells CASSLGRTVGYEQYF. CDR3 sequence (DNA): TGTGCCAGCAGCTTAGGTAGAACGGTGGGATACGAGCAGTACTTC.